These 22 T cell receptor beta chains originate from one sample sequenced in a study of blood T cell repertoires in COVID-19. TCRdb keeps only in-frame clones here, not all; method: immunoSEQ multiplex PCR. The repertoire holds just over 300,000 clones, approximately 86% seen once, with around 2.1% in the top ten. The sample consisted of peripheral blood. The source of these receptors is a man aged 18 to 30 with active or convalescent COVID-19.

For this clone: Other DNA sequences in this sample translate to the same CDR3. The genes are TRBV5-6 and TRBJ2-7; D is possibly TRBD2 (6 bases). The germline gives CDR1 SGHDT, CDR2 YYEEEE. The CDR3 totals 15 residues. Trimming shortened V by 4 bases and J by 3 bases, and 17 bases separated the two germline ends. The CDR3 coding sequence is TGTGCCAGCAGCCGAGTCGAGGCGGGGTTCTACGAGCAGTACTTC. Its protein product is CASSRVEAGFYEQYF. Full variable domain (rest looked up from reference TRBV5-6 and TRBJ2-7): DAGVTQSPTHLIKTRGQQVTLRCSPKSGHDTVSWYQQALGQGPQFIFQYYEEEERQRGNFPDRFSGHQFPNYSSELNVNALLLGDSALYLCASSRVEAGFYEQYFGPGTRLTVT.

The chain has TRBV6-1 and TRBJ2-5, with TRBD2 as a possible D gene (6 bases). Germline V lookup: CDR1 MNHNS, CDR2 SASEGT. The germline V and J ends were trimmed by 1 base and 4 bases, with 10 bases remaining between them. The length of the CDR3 is 14 residues. CDR3 in DNA: TGTGCCAGCAGTGAAGGCGGGACCTTAGAGACCCAGTACTTC. This translates into CASSEGGTLETQYF.

The chain is built from TRBV10-3 and TRBJ2-1, with D possibly being TRBD1 (7 bases). Germline CDR1 ENHRY, CDR2 SYGVKD. The ends were cut back, 8 bases at V and 3 bases at J, with 11 bases in the middle. CDR3 length equals 13 residues. CDR3 region: CAIGGTVYNEQFF. CDR3 coding DNA: TGTGCCATCGGGGGGACAGTCTACAATGAGCAGTTCTTC.

The chain employs TRBV6-5 and TRBJ2-2; D ambiguous. The CDR3 is made up of 15 amino acids. The germline CDR1 and CDR2 sequences are MNHEY and SVGAGI. Trimming removed 0 bases from V and 3 bases from J, with 8 bases in between. The CDR3 coding sequence is TGTGCCAGCAGTTACTCGTCAGGTTACACCGGGGAGCTGTTTTTT. Translating gives CASSYSSGYTGELFF.

The CDR3 here is CASVDSSYEQYF. CDR3 bases: TGTGCCAGCGTCGATAGCTCCTACGAGCAGTACTTC. The chain couples TRBV5-5 to TRBJ2-7, with unresolved D. Trimming removed 7 bases at V and 0 bases at J, with 8 bases between. This CDR3 region has 12 residues. The germline V gene has CDR1 SGHKS and CDR2 YYEKEE (reference sequence). The whole variable domain, filled in from reference TRBV5-5 and TRBJ2-7, reads DAGVTQSPTHLIKTRGQQVTLRCSPISGHKSVSWYQQVLGQGPQFIFQYYEKEERGRGNFPDRFSARQFPNYSSELNVNALLLGDSALYLCASVDSSYEQYFGPGTRLTVT.

V usage is TRBV7-8 and J usage is TRBJ1-4; a possible D gene is TRBD1 (6 bases). Germline V CDR1 and CDR2: SGHVS, FQNEAQ. The CDR3 length is 20 residues. The germline V and J ends were trimmed by 1 base and 7 bases, with 28 bases remaining between them. The CDR3 sequence is CASSLGYRSRGALYIEKLFF. CDR3 nucleotide sequence: TGTGCCAGCAGCTTAGGATACAGGTCACGGGGGGCGCTTTATATTGAAAAACTGTTTTTT. The full variable domain, its missing parts supplied by reference TRBV7-8 and TRBJ1-4, is GAGVSQSPRYKVAKRGQDVALRCDPISGHVSLFWYQQALGQGPEFLTYFQNEAQLDKSGLPSDRFFAERPEGSVSTLKIQRTQQEDSAVYLCASSLGYRSRGALYIEKLFFGSGTQLSVL.

The rearrangement links TRBV2 to TRBJ2-5; 7 nucleotides agree with TRBD1. Germline assignment: CDR1 SNHLY and CDR2 FYNNEI. Losses at the gene ends were 6 bases for V and 5 bases for J; bases not matched to a gene: 6. This CDR3 comprises 13 residues. The CDR3 nucleotides read TGTGCCAGCAGGTGGACAGGCGGGGAGACCCAGTACTTC. Residues: CASRWTGGETQYF.

V and J are TRBV6-5 and TRBJ1-2; weak D call: TRBD1 (6 bases). Germline CDR1 is MNHEY and CDR2 is SVGAGI. The CDR3 runs to 13 residues. Trimming removed 6 bases from V and 4 bases from J, with 12 bases in between. Written as DNA, the CDR3 is TGTGCCAGCAGAGAGGACAGCTCCTATGGCTACACCTTC. Its translation is CASREDSSYGYTF.

V usage is TRBV6-6 and J usage is TRBJ1-5, with TRBD1 as a possible D gene (5 bases). The V end lost 4 bases, the J end lost 2 bases, and 12 bases lay between the germline ends. Looked up from germline, CDR1 is MNHNY and CDR2 is SVGAGI (reference sequence). The CDR3 spans 15 residues. CDR3: CASSFGQGGNQPQHF. Here the CDR3 DNA reads TGTGCCAGCAGTTTTGGCCAGGGCGGCAATCAGCCCCAGCATTTT.

The V gene is TRBV27, the J gene TRBJ2-2, with 7 nucleotides matching TRBD1. CDR3 length: 15 amino acids. Germline CDR1 reads MNHEY; CDR2 reads SMNVEV (reference sequence). V dropped 10 bases and J dropped 1; count of bases not matched to a gene: 9. DNA of the CDR3: TGTGCCACCCGGACCGGGACAGTGAACACCGGGGAGCTGTTTTTT. Its protein product is CATRTGTVNTGELFF.

Worth noting for this clone: Other nucleotide sequences in the sample specify the same CDR3. The chain links TRBV3-1 (or the pseudogene TRBV3-2) to TRBJ2-7; the match to TRBD1 covers 8 bases. Per germline, CDR1 LGHDT and CDR2 YNNKEL (reference sequence). Germline trimming cut 3 bases from V and 2 bases from J; bases unmatched to any gene: 3. CDR3 length equals 14 residues. The CDR3 nucleotides read TGTGCCAGCAGCCAGGGGACAGGACCCTACGAGCAGTACTTC. This gives the protein CASSQGTGPYEQYF.

The chain employs TRBV11-2 and TRBJ1-2, with 7 bases fitting TRBD1. The CDR3 sequence is 15 residues long. V lost 3 bases to trimming and J lost 3 bases; unmatched junction nucleotides: 7. Per germline, CDR1 SGHAT and CDR2 FQNNGV. CDR3 amino acids: CASSFRGGTDYGYTF. In DNA, the CDR3 is TGTGCCAGCAGCTTTAGAGGAGGGACAGACTATGGCTACACCTTC. Full variable domain (missing parts from reference TRBV11-2 and TRBJ1-2): EAGVAQSPRYKIIEKRQSVAFWCNPISGHATLYWYQQILGQGPKLLIQFQNNGVVDDSQLPKDRFSAERLKGVDSTLKIQPAKLEDSAVYLCASSFRGGTDYGYTFGSGTRLTVV.

Only one count was recorded for this clone. CDR3 sequence: CASFRTGGKWTEAFF. The CDR3 nucleotides are TGCGCCAGCTTCCGGACAGGGGGAAAGTGGACTGAAGCTTTCTTT. The J gene is TRBJ1-1, the V gene TRBV5-1; 10 bases align to TRBD1. V trimming: 7 bases; J trimming: 5 bases; junction bases outside the gene matches: 11. Per the germline V gene, CDR1 is SGHRS and CDR2 is YFSETQ. The CDR3 has 15 residues. Filled out from reference TRBV5-1 and TRBJ1-1, the complete variable domain reads KAGVTQTPRYLIKTRGQQVTLSCSPISGHRSVSWYQQTPGQGLQFLFEYFSETQRNKGNFPGRFSGRQFSNSRSEMNVSTLELGDSALYLCASFRTGGKWTEAFFGQGTRLTVV.

V and J are TRBV6-5 and TRBJ1-2; TRBD1 aligns across 11 bases. CDR3 length equals 14 residues. V was clipped by 6 bases and J by 4 bases; unmatched bases: 4. The germline gives CDR1 MNHEY, CDR2 SVGAGI. The CDR3 DNA sequence: TGTGCCAGCAGGATGGACAGGGGGCCCTATGGCTACACCTTC. Translation: CASRMDRGPYGYTF.

The chain uses TRBV18 and TRBJ2-7; TRBD2 agrees at 10 bases. V was clipped by 2 bases and J by 4 bases; unmatched bases: 8. There are 16 residues in the CDR3. Germline CDR1 is KGHSH and CDR2 is LQKENI. The CDR3 nucleotides are TGTGCCAGCTCACCAAGCTCCCTAGCGGGGGCTTACGAGCAGTACTTC. Its translation: CASSPSSLAGAYEQYF.

The chain uses TRBV4-1 and TRBJ2-3, with D tentatively TRBD1 (6 bases). CDR1 MGHRA and CDR2 YSYEKL come from the germline V gene. V was clipped by 1 base and J by 2 bases, with 13 bases between them. The CDR3 loop spans 16 amino acids. The CDR3 DNA reads TGCGCCAGCAGCCAAGTACAGGGACGCCCCACAGATACGCAGTATTTT. This translates into CASSQVQGRPTDTQYF.

This rearrangement joins TRBV5-1 to TRBJ1-4; possibly TRBD1 for D (6 bases). The CDR3 is 15 residues long. Germline loops: CDR1 SGHRS, CDR2 YFSETQ. Trimming took 7 bases from V and 0 from J, leaving 13 bases between them. CDR3 loop: CASGRGEATNEKLFF. CDR3 in DNA: TGCGCCAGCGGCAGGGGCGAGGCAACTAATGAAAAACTGTTTTTT. Variable domain in full (rest from reference TRBV5-1 and TRBJ1-4): KAGVTQTPRYLIKTRGQQVTLSCSPISGHRSVSWYQQTPGQGLQFLFEYFSETQRNKGNFPGRFSGRQFSNSRSEMNVSTLELGDSALYLCASGRGEATNEKLFFGSGTQLSVL.

In this sample, this clone turned up a few times. V and J are TRBV5-6 and TRBJ2-2; D is perhaps TRBD1 (5 bases). The length of the CDR3 is 15 residues. The germline gives CDR1 SGHDT, CDR2 YYEEEE. The V and J ends lost 0 bases and 7 bases respectively, with 13 bases between them. CDR3 sequence: CASSLGAGNIGELFF. CDR3 in DNA: TGTGCCAGCAGCTTGGGGGCAGGGAATATCGGGGAGCTGTTTTTT.

With regard to this clone: The same CDR3 also results from other DNA sequences found in this sample. The chain couples TRBV5-1 to TRBJ2-7, with D possibly being TRBD2 (5 bases). Trimming removed 2 bases from V and 5 bases from J, with 8 bases in between. Germline-derived CDR1 and CDR2 are SGHRS and YFSETQ. The CDR3 extends over 12 amino acids. CDR3 residues: CASSFLGDEQYF. The CDR3 DNA reads TGCGCCAGCAGCTTTCTCGGGGACGAGCAGTACTTC.

The chain links TRBV4-3 to TRBJ2-1; no clear D gene. Trimming stripped 3 bases from V and 7 bases from J, with 13 bases between. The CDR3 is made up of 14 amino acids. CDR1 is LGHNA, CDR2 YSLEER, per germline. The CDR3 spells CASSHGFRVNEQFF. The CDR3, as DNA: TGCGCCAGCAGCCACGGATTTCGGGTAAATGAGCAGTTCTTC.

This chain connects TRBV4-1 to TRBJ1-2; a possible D gene is TRBD1 (5 bases). The V and J ends lost 1 base and 0 bases respectively, with 9 bases between them. CDR1 is MGHRA and CDR2 is YSYEKL in the germline V gene. The CDR3 sequence is 15 residues long. The CDR3 nucleotides read TGCGCCAGCAGCCAAGGACAGAGGCCTAACTATGGCTACACCTTC. Its protein is CASSQGQRPNYGYTF.

The chain is built from TRBV13 and TRBJ2-2; a weak D match, TRBD2 (6 bases). The CDR3 covers 16 residues. V gave up 3 bases and J gave up 3 bases, with 14 bases separating them. The germline V gene has CDR1 PRHDT and CDR2 FYEKMQ (reference sequence). CDR3 in amino acids: CASSLPGERDTGELFF. The CDR3 DNA sequence: TGTGCCAGCAGCTTGCCCGGAGAGCGGGACACCGGGGAGCTGTTTTTT.